The 24 T cell receptor beta chains listed next were all sequenced from one sample in a study of spatial heterogeneity in lung cancer. TCRdb reprocessed the 5' RACE reads via MiXCR and lists one record per CDR3 protein. Of around 10,000 distinct CDR3 sequences in the sample, roughly 22% are singletons; the top ten hold around 47%. Regarding time point: blood at routine non-recurrence follow-up after resection. Sequencing was performed on PBMCs, taken at follow-up. These receptors all come from a male donor with early-stage non-small cell lung cancer.

V and J are TRBV7-9 and TRBJ2-7; the match to TRBD2 covers 8 bases. V lost 4 bases, J lost 2 bases, and 7 bases stayed unmatched. The CDR3 has 15 amino acids. From germline, CDR1 is SEHNR and CDR2 FQNEAQ (reference sequence). The CDR3 is CASSSSGSTPYEQYF. The CDR3 DNA reads as TGTGCCAGCAGCTCGAGCGGGAGTACCCCCTACGAGCAGTACTTC.

In its sample, this clonotype was seen many times. This sequence joins TRBV29-1 and TRBJ2-2; TRBD2 matches 13 bases. V was clipped by 5 bases and J by 1 base; unmatched bases: 1. Germline CDR1 and CDR2: SQVTM and ANQGSEA. CDR3 length equals 15 residues. CDR3 bases: TGCAGCGTTCGGACTAGCGGGAGGAACACCGGGGAGCTGTTTTTT. Translating gives CSVRTSGRNTGELFF.

This clonotype showed up just a few times. The chain recombines TRBV4-1 with TRBJ1-4; a possible D gene is TRBD1 (5 bases). The germline gives CDR1 MGHRA, CDR2 YSYEKL. The length of the CDR3 is 15 residues. Trimming took off 6 bases at V and 0 bases at J, with 11 bases between the two ends. In nucleotides, the CDR3 is TGCGCCAGCAGACAAACAGGACCAACTAATGAAAAACTGTTTTTT. Residues: CASRQTGPTNEKLFF.

This chain joins TRBV4-1 and TRBJ2-5; 8 bases map to TRBD2. CDR3 length equals 16 residues. Trimming cost V 0 bases and J 7 bases; bases outside gene matches: 10. Germline CDR1 is MGHRA and CDR2 is YSYEKL. CDR3 nucleotide sequence: TGCGCCAGCAGCCAAGATCGGAGCGGGAGATATGGGACCCAGTACTTC. It is translated as CASSQDRSGRYGTQYF.

The chain couples TRBV7-3 to TRBJ2-2; no firm D call. Germline CDR1 SGHTA, CDR2 FQGTGA. Deletions cut 5 bases from V and 0 bases from J, with 13 bases between. CDR3 size: 16 residues. The CDR3 loop is CASSRQAYPNTGELFF. The CDR3 DNA is TGTGCCAGCAGCCGCCAAGCGTACCCGAACACCGGGGAGCTGTTTTTT.

The rearrangement links TRBV29-1 to TRBJ1-1; 8 nucleotides match TRBD1. This CDR3 has 14 residues. The germline V gene has CDR1 SQVTM and CDR2 ANQGSEA. The junction had 10 bases not matched to a gene; V was cut back by 1 base and J by 9 bases. CDR3 in amino acids: CSVEGGQAGYKAFF. CDR3 DNA sequence: TGCAGCGTTGAAGGGGGACAGGCCGGTTATAAAGCTTTCTTT.

This clonotype came up many times. J is TRBJ2-5 and V is TRBV11-2; a weak D match, TRBD2 (6 bases). Germline V gene sequence: CDR1 SGHAT, CDR2 FQNNGV. Deletions cut 6 bases from V and 5 bases from J, with 16 bases between. CDR3 length equals 14 residues. DNA of the CDR3: TGTGCCAGCAGGGGACTTAGGGTACGGGAGACCCAGTACTTC. This sequence encodes CASRGLRVRETQYF.

This clonotype was found a few times. The chain has TRBV28 and TRBJ2-7; D is ambiguous. Trimming stripped 5 bases from V and 2 bases from J, with 10 bases between. Per the germline V gene, CDR1 is MDHEN and CDR2 is SYDVKM. CDR3 length: 13 residues. The CDR3 sequence is CASSLHKPYEQYF. CDR3 DNA: TGTGCCAGCAGTCTACACAAGCCCTACGAGCAGTACTTC.

In its sample, this clonotype was seen once. The CDR3 bases are TGTGCCAGCAGTGAAGGGGCCGGAGGCTACACCTTC. This translates into CASSEGAGGYTF. The chain employs TRBV25-1 and TRBJ1-2, with D perhaps TRBD1 (5 bases). The CDR3 spans 12 residues. CDR1 is MGHDK and CDR2 is SYGVNS in the germline V gene. V lost 2 bases to trimming and J lost 8 bases, with 9 bases between them.

This clonotype was counted many times. V and J are TRBV5-1 and TRBJ2-1, with D unresolved. Germline V gene sequence: CDR1 SGHRS, CDR2 YFSETQ. The CDR3 is 12 residues long. V dropped 1 base and J dropped 7 bases, with 6 bases sitting between them. CDR3 sequence reads: CASSLWQNEQFF. Here the CDR3 DNA reads TGCGCCAGCAGCTTGTGGCAGAATGAGCAGTTCTTC. Full variable domain (rest looked up from reference TRBV5-1 and TRBJ2-1): KAGVTQTPRYLIKTRGQQVTLSCSPISGHRSVSWYQQTPGQGLQFLFEYFSETQRNKGNFPGRFSGRQFSNSRSEMNVSTLELGDSALYLCASSLWQNEQFFGPGTRLTVL.

This clonotype was found many times. V gene TRBV2 combines with J gene TRBJ2-2; a weak D match, TRBD2 (6 bases). The CDR3 runs 16 residues. Trimming cost V 0 bases and J 5 bases, with 13 bases left between them. Germline V gene lookup returns CDR1 SNHLY and CDR2 FYNNEI. The CDR3 nucleotides read TGTGCCAGCAGTGAAGCGCCCCGGGGGATGACCGGGGAGCTGTTTTTT. This codes for CASSEAPRGMTGELFF. The entire variable domain, with the rest obtained from reference TRBV2 and TRBJ2-2, is as follows: EPEVTQTPSHQVTQMGQEVILRCVPISNHLYFYWYRQILGQKVEFLVSFYNNEISEKSEIFDDQFSVERPDGSNFTLKIRSTKLEDSAMYFCASSEAPRGMTGELFFGEGSRLTVL.

V is TRBV19 and J is TRBJ1-4; 7 bases are a match to TRBD1. Trimming cost V 5 bases and J 10 bases; bases outside gene matches: 7. The CDR3 length is 13 residues. The germline CDR1 and CDR2 sequences are LNHDA and SQIVND (reference sequence). CDR3 DNA: TGTGCCAGTAGTCCTCCACAGGGGAGAAAACTGTTTTTT. This encodes CASSPPQGRKLFF.

This clonotype occurred a few times. The gene calls are TRBV20-1 and TRBJ1-2, with 8 bases identical to TRBD1. Germline values: CDR1 DFQATT, CDR2 SNEGSKA (reference sequence). Trimming at V came to 0 bases and at J to 8 bases, leaving 14 bases not matched to a gene. This CDR3 has 16 amino acids. As DNA, the CDR3 is TGCAGTGCTAGAGATGGGAGTCCAGGGGGCCTCTACGGCTACACCTTC. It codes for CSARDGSPGGLYGYTF.

This rearrangement joins TRBV6-2 or TRBV6-3 to TRBJ1-6; TRBD1 aligns across 7 bases. In germline, CDR1 is MNHEY, CDR2 SVGEGT. CDR3 length: 14 amino acids. J gave up 7 bases and V 2 bases, and 2 bases lay outside the gene matches. In nucleotides, the CDR3 is TGTGCCAGCAGTTACCCACAGGGGAATTCACCCCTCCACTTT. Translating it yields CASSYPQGNSPLHF.

By frequency in the sample, this clonotype is medium-sized (0.01 to 0.1%). The V gene is TRBV10-3, the J gene TRBJ1-1, with D unclear. Germline loops: CDR1 ENHRY, CDR2 SYGVKD. CDR3 size: 16 residues. V lost 4 bases to trimming and J lost 1 base, with 16 bases between them. The CDR3 region is CAISVSVAKGNTEAFF. The CDR3, as DNA: TGTGCCATCAGTGTATCAGTAGCCAAAGGGAACACTGAAGCTTTCTTT.

This clonotype turned up a few times. This sequence joins TRBV29-1 and TRBJ2-2; TRBD1 matches at 7 bases. The CDR3 loop spans 16 amino acids. Germline-derived CDR1 and CDR2 are SQVTM and ANQGSEA. Losses at the gene ends were 5 bases for V and 0 bases for J; bases not matched to a gene: 9. The CDR3 sequence is CSVTPTGTANTGELFF. DNA of the CDR3: TGCAGCGTTACCCCCACCGGGACAGCGAACACCGGGGAGCTGTTTTTT.

Many counts were recorded for this clonotype. V usage is TRBV19 and J usage is TRBJ2-1, with 8 nucleotides matching TRBD2. J was trimmed by 2 bases and V by 4 bases; bases with no gene match: 4. Germline-derived CDR1 and CDR2 are LNHDA and SQIVND (reference sequence). This CDR3 has 15 residues. The CDR3 region is CASSKLAATYNEQFF. The CDR3 coding sequence is TGTGCCAGTAGTAAACTAGCGGCCACCTACAATGAGCAGTTCTTC.

This clonotype was counted ten times or more. V gene TRBV11-1 combines with J gene TRBJ2-3; possibly TRBD1 for D (5 bases). The CDR3 consists of 14 residues. CDR1 is SGHAT and CDR2 is FQDESV in the germline V gene (reference sequence). Trimming removed 5 bases from V and 3 bases from J, with 12 bases in between. CDR3 loop: CASSENAGTDTQYF. Here the CDR3 DNA reads TGTGCCAGCAGCGAAAACGCAGGGACAGATACGCAGTATTTT.

In its sample, this clonotype was seen a few times. The gene calls are TRBV5-1 and TRBJ2-5; 8 nucleotides agree with TRBD1. Trimming cost V 7 bases and J 6 bases; bases outside gene matches: 8. This CDR3 contains 13 residues. The germline V gene has CDR1 SGHRS and CDR2 YFSETQ. Here the CDR3 DNA reads TGCGCCAGCGGTCGGACAGGGATACAGACCCAGTACTTC. Translation gives CASGRTGIQTQYF. The full variable domain, with the rest looked up from reference TRBV5-1 and TRBJ2-5, is KAGVTQTPRYLIKTRGQQVTLSCSPISGHRSVSWYQQTPGQGLQFLFEYFSETQRNKGNFPGRFSGRQFSNSRSEMNVSTLELGDSALYLCASGRTGIQTQYFGPGTRLLVL.

This clonotype was seen ten or more times. This chain connects TRBV29-1 to TRBJ2-7; the D gene is possibly TRBD2 (5 bases). V was cut by 6 bases and J by 8 bases, with 14 bases left in between. The CDR3 runs 11 residues. Germline CDR1 reads SQVTM; CDR2 reads ANQGSEA. DNA of the CDR3: TGCAGCGTGGAGGACGGAGAGAAGCAGTACTTC. It is translated as CSVEDGEKQYF.

J is TRBJ1-5 and V is TRBV30, with D tentatively TRBD1 (6 bases). With 4 bases removed from V and 7 bases from J, the gap between germline ends came to 14 bases. The germline gives CDR1 GTSNPN, CDR2 SVGIG (reference sequence). The CDR3 spans 13 residues. CDR3 loop: CAWTLGTTQPQHF. For the CDR3, the DNA is TGTGCCTGGACCCTAGGGACAACACAGCCCCAGCATTTT.

There are many counts of this clonotype. The rearrangement uses TRBV10-1 and TRBJ2-1; 9 nucleotides line up with TRBD2. The junction had 8 bases not matched to a gene; V was cut back by 0 bases and J by 8 bases. Germline assignment: CDR1 WNHNN and CDR2 SYGVQD (reference sequence). There are 16 residues in the CDR3. In nucleotides, the CDR3 is TGCGCCAGCAGTGAGTCGGTGCTAGCGGGAAGGGATGAGCAGTTCTTC. Its translation: CASSESVLAGRDEQFF.

This chain uses TRBV20-1 with TRBJ2-7; 11 bases are a match to TRBD2. The V and J ends lost 1 base and 6 bases, in that order; junction bases with no gene match: 5. This CDR3 is built from 14 residues. The germline V gene has CDR1 DFQATT and CDR2 SNEGSKA (reference sequence). Written as DNA, the CDR3 is TGCAGTGCTAGAGGACTAGCGGGGTTGACCGAGCAGTACTTC. This codes for CSARGLAGLTEQYF.

Ten or more counts support this clonotype. The chain uses TRBV2 and TRBJ2-5; 7 nucleotides agree with TRBD2. This CDR3 is built from 12 residues. V lost 8 bases, J lost 5 bases, and 5 bases stayed unmatched. Germline CDR1 and CDR2: SNHLY and FYNNEI. CDR3 in amino acids: CASVGGWETQYF. The CDR3 DNA is TGTGCCAGCGTCGGGGGGTGGGAGACCCAGTACTTC.